This T cell receptor (beta chain) is from a study of T cell responses to AZD1222 COVID-19 vaccine. This table comes from immunoSEQ multiplex PCR, and its TCRdb copy is limited to in-frame clones, with some not included. Counted here are about 56,000 clones, about 90% occurring once; the ten biggest clones make up 16%. J gave up 5 bases and V 2 bases, and 5 bases lay outside the gene matches. The CDR3 covers 14 residues. Germline CDR1 and CDR2: SGHNT and YYREEE (reference sequence). This receptor was identified in an adult in good health. The source material was peripheral blood, sampled on day 0 of AZD1222 vaccination. V usage is TRBV5-4 and J usage is TRBJ1-1; 8 nucleotides line up with TRBD1. The CDR3 sequence is CASSFDRGWTEAFF. The CDR3 DNA reads as TGTGCCAGCAGCTTCGACAGGGGTTGGACTGAAGCTTTCTTT.